These 26 T cell receptor beta chains were all obtained from the same sample, sequenced in a study of blood T cells in healthy people across ages. Through a sample-barcoded 5' primer and a J-beta primer mix, a second PCR was run for 7 to 11 cycles. TCRdb fed the 5' RACE reads into MiXCR, producing one record per CDR3 protein. The sample has over 700,000 distinct CDR3 sequences, 25% seen once. This sample was shared with a second study, whose subject was T cells of mothers and their children.

Material for sequencing was blood. Receptors were obtained from a boy between 10 and 17 years old in good health.

This clonotype was recorded a few times. The CDR3 loop is CSAGGETQYF. The CDR3 DNA follows: TGCAGCGCCGGCGGGGAGACCCAGTACTTC. This chain uses TRBV29-1 with TRBJ2-5; D possibly corresponds to TRBD2 (5 bases). CDR3 length equals 10 residues. The germline gives CDR1 SQVTM, CDR2 ANQGSEA. Trimming pared 7 bases from V and 5 bases from J, leaving 8 bases between.

This clonotype was detected a few times. The V and J genes are TRBV29-1 and TRBJ2-3, with 7 bases identical to TRBD2. The V and J ends lost 4 bases and 0 bases, in that order; junction bases with no gene match: 10. CDR1 SQVTM and CDR2 ANQGSEA come from the germline V gene. The CDR3 contains 16 residues. The CDR3 DNA is TGCAGCGTTGCAGCGTGGGACTACCTAAGCACAGATACGCAGTATTTT. This encodes CSVAAWDYLSTDTQYF.

This sequence joins TRBV7-9 and TRBJ2-3, with D maybe TRBD2 (7 bases). Trimming shortened V by 3 bases and J by 1 base, and 14 bases separated the two germline ends. The CDR3 has 16 amino acids. The germline V gene encodes CDR1 SEHNR and CDR2 FQNEAQ (reference sequence). CDR3 in amino acids: CASSLAGAPGTDTQYF. The DNA for the CDR3 is TGTGCCAGCAGCTTGGCGGGGGCCCCGGGCACAGATACGCAGTATTTT.

V and J are TRBV29-1 and TRBJ2-7; 9 bases agree with TRBD1. Germline V gives CDR1 SQVTM, CDR2 ANQGSEA. With V trimmed by 6 bases and J by 5 bases, 11 bases remained unmatched. This CDR3 spans 14 amino acids. Here the CDR3 reads CSVRPRDRVHEQYF. The CDR3 DNA sequence: TGCAGCGTGCGCCCCCGGGACAGGGTGCACGAGCAGTACTTC.

This clonotype was recorded only once. This chain connects TRBV20-1 to TRBJ2-7; TRBD2 might be the D (5 bases). The V gene lost 5 bases and the J gene lost 0 bases, with 14 bases spanning the gap. This CDR3 is built from 14 residues. The germline V gene has CDR1 DFQATT and CDR2 SNEGSKA (reference sequence). CDR3 region: CSASPGLVSYEQYF. CDR3 nucleotide sequence: TGCAGTGCTTCCCCCGGACTTGTCTCCTACGAGCAGTACTTC.

This clonotype was found many times. This chain uses TRBV6-2 or TRBV6-3 with TRBJ2-7, with TRBD1 matching over 8 bases. Germline loops: CDR1 MNHEY, CDR2 SVGEGT. The V segment lost 2 bases and the J segment 3 bases; nucleotides outside the gene matches: 0. The length of the CDR3 is 13 residues. The CDR3 protein is CASSYGTGYEQYF. The CDR3 DNA is TGTGCCAGCAGTTACGGGACAGGCTACGAGCAGTACTTC.

This clonotype turned up a few times. The chain combines TRBV11-2 with TRBJ2-5; 13 bases line up with TRBD2. The better agreement between TRBJ2-1 and the DNA end casts doubt on the J call. Germline values: CDR1 SGHAT, CDR2 FQNNGV. The CDR3 spans 16 residues. CDR3 residues: CASSLRGLAGVYEQFF. The CDR3 DNA reads TGTGCCAGCAGCCTGAGAGGACTAGCGGGAGTCTATGAGCAGTTCTTC.

This sequence joins TRBV5-4 and TRBJ2-5; perhaps D is TRBD1 or TRBD2 (7 bases each). CDR1 is SGHNT, CDR2 YYREEE, per germline (reference sequence). The V gene lost 7 bases and the J gene lost 5 bases, with 18 bases spanning the gap. The CDR3 covers 14 residues. The CDR3 is CASGSRQGGETQYF. The DNA of the CDR3 is TGTGCCAGCGGCTCACGACAGGGAGGGGAGACCCAGTACTTC.

This clonotype appeared a few times. The chain uses TRBV15 and TRBJ2-1, with D possibly being TRBD2 (6 bases). The V gene's germline CDR1 is LNHNV and CDR2 YYDKDF (reference sequence). This CDR3 region has 14 residues. V lost 3 bases and J lost 2, with 8 bases in between. The CDR3 loop is CATSSRLAYNEQFF. The CDR3 nucleotides are TGTGCCACCAGCAGCAGACTAGCCTACAATGAGCAGTTCTTC.

This clonotype has more than one count but fewer than ten. The chain recombines TRBV5-1 with TRBJ1-3, with 8 bases aligning to TRBD1. The germline CDR1 and CDR2 sequences are SGHRS and YFSETQ. Trimming at V came to 4 bases and at J to 3 bases, leaving 6 bases not matched to a gene. The CDR3 sequence is 15 residues long. The CDR3 coding sequence is TGCGCCAGCAGCGCCGACAGGGGACTTGGAAACACCATATATTTT. Protein: CASSADRGLGNTIYF.

DNA of the CDR3: TGTGCCAGCAGCCCTAGGGCTAGCGGATACGAGCAGTACTTC. It specifies CASSPRASGYEQYF. This chain links TRBV11-1 with TRBJ2-7, with 7 bases lining up with TRBD2. Unmatched junction bases numbered 8, after V lost 5 bases and J lost 4 bases. The CDR3 totals 14 residues. CDR1 is SGHAT and CDR2 is FQDESV in the germline V gene (reference sequence).

This clonotype was seen a handful of times. J is TRBJ1-2 and V is TRBV7-3, with 11 bases aligning to TRBD1. The germline gives CDR1 SGHTA, CDR2 FQGTGA. V trimming: 6 bases; J trimming: 2 bases; junction bases outside the gene matches: 5. The CDR3 loop spans 15 amino acids. CDR3 DNA sequence: TGTGCCAGCAGGCAGGGGACAGGGGGGAACTATGGCTACACCTTC. This translates into CASRQGTGGNYGYTF.

The chain combines TRBV12-3 or TRBV12-4 with TRBJ1-1, with unresolved D. V was cut by 2 bases and J by 6 bases, with 7 bases left in between. There are 12 residues in the CDR3. The CDR3 protein is CASSLLGAEAFF. The CDR3 DNA is TGTGCCAGCAGTTTATTAGGCGCTGAAGCTTTCTTT.

This sequence joins TRBV4-3 and TRBJ2-5; D not resolved. V shed 0 bases and J shed 9 bases, with 14 bases lying between them. Germline loops: CDR1 LGHNA, CDR2 YSLEER. The CDR3 runs to 14 residues. The CDR3 DNA reads TGCGCCAGCAGCCAAGATTATGGCGGAAAGGCCCAGTACTTC. Translated, it gives CASSQDYGGKAQYF.

The CDR3 protein is CASSAALAGTETQYF. In DNA, the CDR3 is TGTGCCAGCAGCGCCGCACTAGCGGGGACTGAGACCCAGTACTTC. The rearrangement uses TRBV9 and TRBJ2-5; 10 bases match TRBD2. V lost 3 bases to trimming and J lost 5 bases; unmatched junction nucleotides: 7. The CDR3 loop spans 15 amino acids. Per the germline V gene, CDR1 is SGDLS and CDR2 is YYNGEE.

In this sample, this clonotype turned up a few times. The chain carries TRBV4-1 and TRBJ1-1; D possibly corresponds to TRBD1 (6 bases). The CDR3 consists of 14 residues. Trimming pared 0 bases from V and 7 bases from J, leaving 12 bases between. The germline V gene encodes CDR1 MGHRA and CDR2 YSYEKL. In nucleotides, the CDR3 is TGCGCCAGCAGCCAAGATCAGGGGACACTTGAAGCTTTCTTT. It encodes CASSQDQGTLEAFF.

Note on this clonotype: One end of the junction is discordant with germline, which a read error may explain. The V gene is TRBV20-1, the J gene TRBJ2-1; 8 nucleotides agree with TRBD2. Germline V gene sequence: CDR1 DFQATT, CDR2 SNEGSKA (reference sequence). The CDR3 consists of 14 residues. DNA for the CDR3: TGCAGTACTAGAGCGGGACTAGTCTACAATGAGCAGTTCTTC. Protein: CSTRAGLVYNEQFF.

The CDR3 region is CASSSLYYNEQFF. The CDR3 DNA is TGTGCCAGCAGTTCCCTCTATTACAATGAGCAGTTCTTC. The rearrangement joins TRBV27 to TRBJ2-1; no definite D call. Germline CDR1 MNHEY, CDR2 SMNVEV (reference sequence). V was cut by 4 bases and J by 4 bases, with 8 bases left in between. The CDR3 has 13 residues.

The chain couples TRBV13 to TRBJ2-2; D perhaps matches TRBD2 (7 bases). Germline CDR1 and CDR2: PRHDT and FYEKMQ (reference sequence). CDR3 length equals 17 residues. The V end was cut by 2 bases, the J end by 2 bases, with 15 bases between. CDR3 region: CASSLLASGTNTGELFF. CDR3 sequence (DNA): TGTGCCAGCAGCTTATTGGCCAGCGGGACAAACACCGGGGAGCTGTTTTTT.

The genes are TRBV7-3 and TRBJ2-3, with 7 positions matching TRBD1. Trimming took 2 bases from V and 0 from J; bases not matched to a gene: 5. CDR1 and CDR2 (germline): SGHTA, FQGTGA. The CDR3 has 16 residues. The CDR3 loop is CASSLVGTASTDTQYF. The CDR3 nucleotides are TGTGCCAGCAGCTTAGTCGGGACAGCTAGCACAGATACGCAGTATTTT. The entire variable domain, with the rest obtained from reference TRBV7-3 and TRBJ2-3, is as follows: GAGVSQTPSNKVTEKGKYVELRCDPISGHTALYWYRQSLGQGPEFLIYFQGTGAADDSGLPNDRFFAVRPEGSVSTLKIQRTERGDSAVYLCASSLVGTASTDTQYFGPGTRLTVL.

On this clonotype: At one of its ends the junction is not consistent with the germline gene, which may arise from a read error. The rearrangement links TRBV19 to TRBJ1-1; 7 bases fit TRBD1. The CDR3 has 13 residues. Germline values: CDR1 LNHDA, CDR2 SQIVND (reference sequence). The CDR3 DNA is TGTGCCCGTAGTCCCGGGTCCAGGGGGGAAGCTTTCTTT. Encoded protein: CARSPGSRGEAFF.

This clonotype occurred a few times. The chain links TRBV7-9 to TRBJ1-1; D uncertain. V lost 3 bases, J lost 11 bases, and 16 bases lay in between. The CDR3 is made up of 13 amino acids. CDR1 SEHNR and CDR2 FQNEAQ come from the germline V gene (reference sequence). CDR3 protein: CASSFTETFAAFF. CDR3 DNA: TGTGCCAGCAGCTTTACCGAAACTTTCGCGGCTTTCTTT. Full variable domain (outside the CDR3, taken from reference TRBV7-9 and TRBJ1-1): DTGVSQNPRHKITKRGQNVTFRCDPISEHNRLYWYRQTLGQGPEFLTYFQNEAQLEKSRLLSDRFSAERPKGSFSTLEIQRTEQGDSAMYLCASSFTETFAAFFGQGTRLTVV.

CDR3 nucleotide sequence: TGTGCCAGCAGCCGATGGGAAGACAATGAGCAGTTCTTC. It codes for CASSRWEDNEQFF. The V call is TRBV11-2, the J call TRBJ2-1; D gene unclear. In germline, CDR1 is SGHAT, CDR2 FQNNGV. The V end lost 5 bases, the J end lost 5 bases, and 10 bases lay between the germline ends. This CDR3 region has 13 residues. Full variable domain (rest looked up from reference TRBV11-2 and TRBJ2-1): EAGVAQSPRYKIIEKRQSVAFWCNPISGHATLYWYQQILGQGPKLLIQFQNNGVVDDSQLPKDRFSAERLKGVDSTLKIQPAKLEDSAVYLCASSRWEDNEQFFGPGTRLTVL.

This clonotype turned up a few times. This chain uses TRBV14 with TRBJ1-6; the D gene is possibly TRBD1 (5 bases). Trimming took 4 bases from V and 10 from J, leaving 11 bases between them. The germline CDR1 and CDR2 sequences are SGHDN and FVKESK. The CDR3 sequence is 13 residues long. As DNA, the CDR3 is TGTGCCAGCAGCCTCCGGGGGAGGTCACCCCTCCACTTT. Its protein is CASSLRGRSPLHF.

The CDR3 nucleotides are TGTGCCAGCAGCCGCCTCTGGGGGGCAGCTAATGAAAAACTGTTTTTT. This codes for CASSRLWGAANEKLFF. The V and J genes are TRBV14 and TRBJ1-4, with D possibly matching TRBD1 (6 bases). CDR3 size: 16 residues. Looked up from germline, CDR1 is SGHDN and CDR2 is FVKESK. V lost 4 bases and J lost 3, with 15 bases in between.

This clonotype was seen a few times. The V call is TRBV9, the J call TRBJ1-3; D is undetermined. Trimming left V 0 bases short and J 4 bases short, with 11 bases between. The CDR3 runs to 15 residues. Germline assignment: CDR1 SGDLS and CDR2 YYNGEE. The CDR3 sequence: CASSVGSNEGNTIYF. DNA of the CDR3: TGTGCCAGCAGCGTAGGATCCAACGAGGGAAACACCATATATTTT. The whole variable domain, filled in from reference TRBV9 and TRBJ1-3, reads DSGVTQTPKHLITATGQRVTLRCSPRSGDLSVYWYQQSLDQGLQFLIQYYNGEERAKGNILERFSAQQFPDLHSELNLSSLELGDSALYFCASSVGSNEGNTIYFGEGSWLTVV.